The entry below gives a single T cell receptor beta chain sequence along with its context. Clinical symptoms, serum thyroxine, TRAb, thyroid ultrasound and orbital computed tomography established diagnosis. A roughly 9.1 ml volume of fresh peripheral blood provided the PBMCs. V was clipped by 3 bases and J by 5 bases; unmatched bases: 10. Germline V gene lookup returns CDR1 KGHDR and CDR2 SFDVKD. The CDR3 extends over 17 amino acids. This entry is derived from a study of T cells in Graves' hyperthyroidism and ophthalmopathy. RNA transcripts gave rise to amplified TCR beta CDR3 regions. The TCR CDR3 first-round RT-PCR relied on the HTBI primer set. TCRdb independently ran MiXCR on the multiplex PCR reads; one entry per CDR3 protein. The repertoire has about 590,000 distinct CDR3 sequences, 15% to 18% of them found once; the top ten carry around 7.5%.

The rearrangement joins TRBV24-1 to TRBJ2-1, with 9 bases matching TRBD2. Sequenced sample: blood. The receptor was isolated from a woman in her twenties or thirties with Graves' hyperthyroidism. CDR3 sequence reads: CATSDPSTSGPNNEQFF. Written as DNA, the CDR3 is TGTGCCACCAGTGATCCATCGACTAGCGGACCAAACAATGAGCAGTTCTTC.